This T cell receptor beta chain was obtained from a study of cytomegalovirus exposure and HLA in healthy donors. Study-wide findings and caveats: A link between a missense DCLRE1C variant and TCR beta V- and J-gene trimming emerged from a later analysis.

A note on this clone: As yet, its antigen is unknown.

The germline V gene encodes CDR1 SEHNR and CDR2 FQNEAQ (reference sequence). Trimming stripped 6 bases from V and 7 bases from J, with 21 bases between. The CDR3 totals 15 residues. Use of 60 Vbeta and 13 Jbeta primers characterized the PCR. The protocol was immunoSEQ multiplex PCR, while the TCRdb copy is restricted to in-frame clones and leaves out a portion. The sample holds around 170,000 clones; 75% to 90% are singletons and the top ten take about 0.78%. The chain joins TRBV7-9 to TRBJ1-2; weak D call: TRBD1 (6 bases). The receptor was isolated from a woman under 30 in good health and CMV-seronegative. The sequenced material came from PBMCs. As DNA, the CDR3 is TGTGCCAGCAGGCTAGGGGGGGGACCGTCCGGTGGCTACACCTTC. Translating it yields CASRLGGGPSGGYTF.